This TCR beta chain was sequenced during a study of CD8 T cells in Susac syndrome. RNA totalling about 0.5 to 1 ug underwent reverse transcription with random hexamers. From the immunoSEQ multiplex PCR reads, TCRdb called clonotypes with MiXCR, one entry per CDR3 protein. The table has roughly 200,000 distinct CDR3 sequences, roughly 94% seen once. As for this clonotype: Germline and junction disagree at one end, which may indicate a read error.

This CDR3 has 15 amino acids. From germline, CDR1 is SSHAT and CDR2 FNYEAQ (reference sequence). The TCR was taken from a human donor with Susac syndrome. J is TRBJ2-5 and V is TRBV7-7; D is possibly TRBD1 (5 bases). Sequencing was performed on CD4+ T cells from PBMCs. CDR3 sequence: CASSSGAGYRETQYF. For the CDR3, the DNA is TGTGCTAGCAGCTCCGGCGCAGGGTATCGAGAGACCCAGTACTTC.